The 17 T cell receptor beta chains presented below share a single source sample, sequenced in a study of T cells after yellow fever vaccination. Via MiXCR, TCRdb re-called the 5' RACE reads, giving one row per CDR3 protein. The table shows hundreds of thousands of distinct CDR3 sequences, with 9% to 15% occurring only once. This material consisted of PBMCs, taken on the day of the yellow fever booster vaccination. The receptors shown here come from a man aged 25 to 45 who received the YFV17D yellow fever vaccine.

V and J are TRBV7-2 and TRBJ2-1; a weak D match, TRBD2 (5 bases). V shed 4 bases and J shed 4 bases, with 14 bases lying between them. The germline V gene encodes CDR1 SGHTA and CDR2 FQGNSA. This CDR3 has 15 residues. The CDR3 loop reads CASSSTRGEYNEQFF. For the CDR3, the DNA is TGTGCCAGCAGCTCTACTCGGGGTGAATACAATGAGCAGTTCTTC.

The chain uses TRBV7-6 and TRBJ2-5; D unresolved. V lost 3 bases, J lost 2 bases, and 10 bases lay in between. The CDR3 runs to 14 residues. From germline, CDR1 is SGHVS and CDR2 FNYEAQ. CDR3 coding DNA: TGTGCCAGCAGCTTCCGCGCCCGTCAAGAGACCCAGTACTTC. Translated, it gives CASSFRARQETQYF.

DNA of the CDR3: TGTGCCAGCAGAAAGACAGGGGAGTTAACCGGGGAGCTGTTTTTT. Amino acid sequence: CASRKTGELTGELFF. The V call is TRBV6-2 or TRBV6-3, the J call TRBJ2-2, with 8 bases lining up with TRBD1. Germline CDR1 MNHEY, CDR2 SVGEGT. The V segment lost 6 bases and the J segment 5 bases; nucleotides outside the gene matches: 8. The CDR3 sequence is 15 residues long.

The genes are TRBV11-3 and TRBJ2-1; no clear D. V gave up 0 bases and J gave up 7 bases, with 7 bases separating them. There are 13 residues in the CDR3. Per germline, CDR1 SGHNT and CDR2 YENEEA. The CDR3 DNA reads as TGTGCCAGCAGCTTAGATCAGGAAAATGAGCAGTTCTTC. Translating it yields CASSLDQENEQFF.

This clonotype was counted only a few times. The chain employs TRBV11-2 and TRBJ2-1, with TRBD2 matching 10 bases. Germline values: CDR1 SGHAT, CDR2 FQNNGV. This CDR3 comprises 14 residues. After removal of 6 bases from V and 6 bases from J, the junction contained 5 bases not matched to a gene. This CDR3 is CASSLAGAGNEQFF. The CDR3 coding sequence is TGTGCCAGCAGTCTAGCGGGAGCCGGCAATGAGCAGTTCTTC. Full variable domain (missing parts from reference TRBV11-2 and TRBJ2-1): EAGVAQSPRYKIIEKRQSVAFWCNPISGHATLYWYQQILGQGPKLLIQFQNNGVVDDSQLPKDRFSAERLKGVDSTLKIQPAKLEDSAVYLCASSLAGAGNEQFFGPGTRLTVL.

This chain joins TRBV5-1 and TRBJ2-2; possibly TRBD1 for D (5 bases). This CDR3 region has 14 residues. The germline V gene has CDR1 SGHRS and CDR2 YFSETQ. The V gene lost 4 bases and the J gene lost 3 bases, with 10 bases spanning the gap. The CDR3 DNA sequence: TGCGCCAGCAGCGGCAGGGTGGACACCGGGGAGCTGTTTTTT. It yields the protein CASSGRVDTGELFF. Filled out from reference TRBV5-1 and TRBJ2-2, the complete variable domain reads KAGVTQTPRYLIKTRGQQVTLSCSPISGHRSVSWYQQTPGQGLQFLFEYFSETQRNKGNFPGRFSGRQFSNSRSEMNVSTLELGDSALYLCASSGRVDTGELFFGEGSRLTVL.

There are a few counts of this clonotype. The chain combines TRBV20-1 with TRBJ1-1; TRBD1 matches 7 bases. Germline CDR1 is DFQATT and CDR2 is SNEGSKA (reference sequence). The CDR3 covers 16 residues. Germline trimming cut 6 bases from V and 0 bases from J; bases unmatched to any gene: 13. The CDR3 loop is CSADPWTGLMNTEAFF. CDR3 in DNA: TGCAGTGCCGATCCCTGGACAGGTCTAATGAACACTGAAGCTTTCTTT.

This chain connects TRBV7-2 to TRBJ2-7; TRBD2 matches at 9 bases. The length of the CDR3 is 16 residues. The J segment lost 6 bases and the V segment lost 2 bases, leaving 11 bases of the junction unmatched. The V gene's germline CDR1 is SGHTA and CDR2 FQGNSA. The CDR3 protein is CASSLIAGARGSEQYF. CDR3 bases: TGTGCCAGCAGCTTAATAGCGGGAGCGAGGGGGAGCGAGCAGTACTTC.

The chain uses TRBV20-1 and TRBJ2-3; D might be TRBD2 (6 bases). Germline V CDR1 and CDR2: DFQATT, SNEGSKA (reference sequence). Between the trimmed V and J ends, which lost 2 bases and 1 base, there was a span of 16 bases. CDR3 length: 16 residues. The chain's CDR3 is CSARHPLAPGTDTQYF. CDR3 nucleotides: TGCAGTGCTAGACATCCTCTAGCGCCAGGCACAGATACGCAGTATTTT.

The gene calls are TRBV20-1 and TRBJ2-3, with a weak D call TRBD2 (5 bases). V dropped 6 bases and J dropped 2 bases, with 15 bases sitting between them. The germline V gene encodes CDR1 DFQATT and CDR2 SNEGSKA (reference sequence). This CDR3 comprises 14 residues. Here the CDR3 DNA reads TGCAGTGCATTTGGACCGGGGAACACAGATACGCAGTATTTT. This gives the protein CSAFGPGNTDTQYF.

This clonotype was observed a handful of times. This chain links TRBV6-1 with TRBJ2-5; maybe TRBD1 (6 bases). V was trimmed by 5 bases and J by 5 bases, leaving 21 bases between them. CDR1 MNHNS and CDR2 SASEGT come from the germline V gene. The CDR3 loop spans 16 amino acids. CDR3 bases: TGTGCCAGCAGTCCATACGACCAGGGGACCCGGGAGACCCAGTACTTC. Translating it yields CASSPYDQGTRETQYF.

The sample holds a few counts of this clonotype. The chain combines TRBV3-1 with TRBJ2-5; TRBD2 matches at 12 bases. CDR3 length: 18 residues. Looked up from germline, CDR1 is LGHDT and CDR2 is YNNKEL (reference sequence). Unmatched junction bases numbered 16, after V lost 6 bases and J lost 5 bases. CDR3 sequence reads: CASRQWTDPGTSGETQYF. In DNA form, the CDR3 reads TGTGCCAGCAGGCAATGGACCGATCCGGGGACTAGCGGGGAGACCCAGTACTTC.

This clonotype was counted between two and nine times. The chain has TRBV7-9 and TRBJ2-7; no clear D. The ends were cut back, 5 bases at V and 0 bases at J, with 11 bases in the middle. The germline CDR1 and CDR2 sequences are SEHNR and FQNEAQ (reference sequence). This CDR3 is built from 14 residues. CDR3 in amino acids: CASSGDQYSYEQYF. The CDR3 bases are TGTGCCAGCAGCGGGGATCAGTACTCCTACGAGCAGTACTTC.

This clonotype turned up a few times. V and J are TRBV5-1 and TRBJ2-1, with 8 bases fitting TRBD2. This CDR3 region has 16 residues. Germline CDR1 SGHRS, CDR2 YFSETQ. Losses at the gene ends were 4 bases for V and 0 bases for J; bases not matched to a gene: 6. CDR3 nucleotides: TGCGCCAGCAGCAGAGCGGGGGCGAGCTCCTACAATGAGCAGTTCTTC. This translates into CASSRAGASSYNEQFF.

The DNA of the CDR3 is TGCAGTGCTCGGACTCCCGACACAGATACGCAGTATTTT. Translating gives CSARTPDTDTQYF. The V gene is TRBV20-1, the J gene TRBJ2-3, with a weak D call TRBD2 (5 bases). The CDR3 covers 13 residues. Germline V gene data show CDR1 as DFQATT and CDR2 as SNEGSKA (reference sequence). V lost 5 bases and J 2 bases, leaving 11 bases between the germline ends.

This clonotype was detected ten times or more. The chain combines TRBV15 with TRBJ2-5; D is undetermined. Germline loops: CDR1 LNHNV, CDR2 YYDKDF (reference sequence). CDR3 length equals 13 residues. Between the trimmed V and J ends, which lost 4 bases and 2 bases, there was a span of 8 bases. This CDR3 reads CATSIQTQETQYF. CDR3 DNA sequence: TGTGCCACCAGCATCCAAACGCAAGAGACCCAGTACTTC.

In its sample, this clonotype was seen many times. This chain connects TRBV9 to TRBJ2-3; TRBD1 might be the D (7 bases). The ends were cut back, 0 bases at V and 5 bases at J, with 13 bases in the middle. The CDR3 has 15 residues. Germline CDR1 SGDLS, CDR2 YYNGEE. The CDR3 sequence is CASSVAGGPVDTQYF. CDR3 DNA sequence: TGTGCCAGCAGCGTAGCAGGGGGGCCGGTAGATACGCAGTATTTT.